These 28 T cell receptor beta chains originate from one sample sequenced in a study of shared clonotypes between healthy human individuals (dated by TCRdb to about 2020). The library came from the immunoSEQ multiplex PCR assay. Imported from immuneACCESS, the table was reduced by TCRdb to in-frame sequences with V and J called. These copies leave out some clones; in studies compared against another copy, an unresolved V gene accounts for under half, and the cause of the remainder is not known. The sample table holds about 600,000 clones, of which 95% to 98% were seen once. The ten largest clones take up roughly 0.055% of the sample. Sequencing used naive CD4+ T cells sorted from blood. Explained via the paper, the cell subset or site label denotes: CD45RA+ positively selected. The source is a woman in her twenties or thirties in good health.

V gene TRBV28 combines with J gene TRBJ2-2; the D gene is possibly TRBD2 (5 bases). This CDR3 has 15 amino acids. The V end lost 2 bases, the J end lost 7 bases, and 14 bases lay between the germline ends. Germline CDR1 MDHEN, CDR2 SYDVKM. The CDR3 protein is CASSLVSLGVGELFF. DNA of the CDR3: TGTGCCAGCAGTTTAGTATCTTTGGGAGTCGGGGAGCTGTTTTTT. The full variable domain, rest sourced from reference TRBV28 and TRBJ2-2, is DVKVTQSSRYLVKRTGEKVFLECVQDMDHENMFWYRQDPGLGLRLIYFSYDVKMKEKGDIPEGYSVSREKKERFSLILESASTNQTSMYLCASSLVSLGVGELFFGEGSRLTVL.

The V call is TRBV2, the J call TRBJ2-1, with D uncertain. CDR3 size: 9 residues. The germline V gene encodes CDR1 SNHLY and CDR2 FYNNEI. Trimming shortened V by 10 bases and J by 6 bases, and 4 bases separated the two germline ends. The CDR3: CAKINEQFF. DNA for the CDR3: TGTGCCAAAATCAATGAGCAGTTCTTC.

The chain couples TRBV19 to TRBJ1-2, with TRBD1 matching over 10 bases. The germline CDR1 and CDR2 sequences are LNHDA and SQIVND (reference sequence). Trimming removed 8 bases from V and 2 bases from J; junction bases left unmatched: 8. The CDR3 is 15 residues long. The CDR3 nucleotides read TGTGCCAGTGGAGATGGGACAGGGGAAAACTATGGCTACACCTTC. Translating gives CASGDGTGENYGYTF.

The chain is built from TRBV7-8 and TRBJ1-2; D uncertain. CDR3 length: 14 amino acids. The germline V gene encodes CDR1 SGHVS and CDR2 FQNEAQ. V lost 5 bases and J 3 bases, leaving 13 bases between the germline ends. The CDR3 here is CASSPYKEDYGYTF. The CDR3 DNA follows: TGTGCCAGCAGCCCCTATAAGGAGGACTATGGCTACACCTTC.

The chain employs TRBV28 and TRBJ1-5; D gene ambiguous. Germline-derived CDR1 and CDR2 are MDHEN and SYDVKM. Trimming took off 5 bases at V and 4 bases at J, with 12 bases between the two ends. CDR3 length equals 14 residues. The CDR3 coding sequence is TGTGCCAGCAGTCCGCCGGTGGGTAATCAGCCCCAGCATTTT. Its translation is CASSPPVGNQPQHF.

The chain carries TRBV19 and TRBJ2-2, with 10 bases fitting TRBD2. CDR3 length equals 16 residues. Trimming at V came to 7 bases and at J to 6 bases, leaving 11 bases not matched to a gene. Germline CDR1 LNHDA, CDR2 SQIVND (reference sequence). Here the CDR3 DNA reads TGTGCCAGTACTTCCAGCGGGAGGGCCCGTCCCGGGGAGCTGTTTTTT. Protein: CASTSSGRARPGELFF.

This sequence joins TRBV6-1 and TRBJ2-3, with D possibly being TRBD2 (6 bases). The germline V gene encodes CDR1 MNHNS and CDR2 SASEGT. This CDR3 contains 16 residues. Deletions cut 2 bases from V and 0 bases from J, with 12 bases between. The CDR3: CASSELAPRSTDTQYF. The CDR3 DNA reads TGTGCCAGCAGTGAACTAGCGCCCAGAAGCACAGATACGCAGTATTTT.

J is TRBJ2-2 and V is TRBV11-3, with unresolved D. The V end lost 1 base, the J end lost 5 bases, and 14 bases lay between the germline ends. The CDR3 extends over 16 amino acids. CDR1 is SGHNT and CDR2 is YENEEA in the germline V gene. The CDR3 here is CASSLGVAGRTGELFF. DNA for the CDR3: TGTGCCAGCAGCTTAGGGGTAGCAGGACGTACCGGGGAGCTGTTTTTT. Filled out from reference TRBV11-3 and TRBJ2-2, the complete variable domain reads EAGVVQSPRYKIIEKKQPVAFWCNPISGHNTLYWYLQNLGQGPELLIRYENEEAVDDSQLPKDRFSAERLKGVDSTLKIQPAELGDSAVYLCASSLGVAGRTGELFFGEGSRLTVL.

The chain recombines TRBV12-5 with TRBJ2-4; possibly TRBD2 for D (5 bases). Germline V gene data show CDR1 as LGHNT and CDR2 as FRNRAP. V was cut by 9 bases and J by 1 base, with 16 bases left in between. The CDR3 contains 15 residues. This CDR3 is CASVGRGLAKNIQYF. In nucleotides, the CDR3 is TGTGCTAGCGTGGGGAGAGGGCTGGCCAAAAACATTCAGTACTTC.

The count of this clone is one. CDR3 sequence: CASSASGNQDTQYF. DNA of the CDR3: TGCGCCAGCAGTGCAAGCGGGAACCAAGATACGCAGTATTTT. J is TRBJ2-3 and V is TRBV10-1; 7 positions match TRBD2. The CDR3 totals 14 residues. The ends lost 4 bases at V and 5 bases at J; junction bases unmatched: 6. CDR1 and CDR2 from the germline V gene are WNHNN and SYGVQD (reference sequence).

Only one count was recorded for this clone. The chain employs TRBV19 and TRBJ2-7; D possibly corresponds to TRBD2 (6 bases). V lost 10 bases and J 0 bases, leaving 19 bases between the germline ends. The CDR3 contains 15 residues. Germline V gives CDR1 LNHDA, CDR2 SQIVND (reference sequence). CDR3 DNA sequence: TGTGCCACAGCGGGTGCGGGCTCCCTCTCCTACGAGCAGTACTTC. It translates to CATAGAGSLSYEQYF.

CDR3 in amino acids: CASSLDGGSQYF. Written as DNA, the CDR3 is TGTGCCAGCAGCTTAGATGGCGGGTCCCAGTACTTC. This chain connects TRBV11-2 to TRBJ2-5; D might be TRBD2 (5 bases). This CDR3 region has 12 residues. V was shortened by 0 bases and J by 9 bases, with 8 bases between the two germline ends. Germline V gene sequence: CDR1 SGHAT, CDR2 FQNNGV.

On this clone: The same CDR3 also results from other DNA sequences found in this sample. The gene calls are TRBV18 and TRBJ1-5, with D hard to call. Germline-derived CDR1 and CDR2 are KGHSH and LQKENI. The CDR3 loop spans 13 amino acids. V lost 6 bases and J lost 1, with 7 bases in between. CDR3 bases: TGTGCCAGCTCTCCCGACAGCAATCAGCCCCAGCATTTT. This translates into CASSPDSNQPQHF.

The V gene is TRBV11-2, the J gene TRBJ1-5, with 7 positions matching TRBD1. Per germline, CDR1 SGHAT and CDR2 FQNNGV. V trimming: 5 bases; J trimming: 4 bases; junction bases outside the gene matches: 8. The CDR3 extends over 15 amino acids. The CDR3 coding sequence is TGTGCCAGCAGCCTAACTACAGGGGATAATCAGCCCCAGCATTTT. Protein sequence: CASSLTTGDNQPQHF.

The chain uses TRBV4-2 and TRBJ2-1, with 8 bases matching TRBD2. Trimming removed 2 bases from V and 8 bases from J; junction bases left unmatched: 11. Per the germline V gene, CDR1 is LGHNA and CDR2 is YNFKEQ. The CDR3 loop spans 16 amino acids. DNA for the CDR3: TGTGCCAGCAGCCAATCATGGCGGGAGGTTAGCCATGAGCAGTTCTTC. It specifies CASSQSWREVSHEQFF.

The chain is built from TRBV5-4 and TRBJ2-3; weak D call: TRBD2 (5 bases). The length of the CDR3 is 15 residues. Germline V gene data show CDR1 as SGHNT and CDR2 as YYREEE (reference sequence). Trimming pared 1 base from V and 1 base from J, leaving 10 bases between. This chain's CDR3 is CASSLSGFRTDTQYF. CDR3 sequence (DNA): TGTGCCAGCAGCTTGAGCGGATTCCGCACAGATACGCAGTATTTT.

This clone was observed a single time. The V and J genes are TRBV7-2 and TRBJ1-1, with unresolved D. The V gene's germline CDR1 is SGHTA and CDR2 FQGNSA. The CDR3 runs to 14 residues. Between the trimmed V and J ends, which lost 0 bases and 0 bases, there was a span of 5 bases. The CDR3 region has the DNA TGTGCCAGCAGCTTAGCTCAATTGAACACTGAAGCTTTCTTT. It is translated as CASSLAQLNTEAFF.

This rearrangement joins TRBV4-1 to TRBJ2-7, with 8 positions matching TRBD1. V dropped 6 bases and J dropped 0; count of bases not matched to a gene: 4. From germline, CDR1 is MGHRA and CDR2 YSYEKL. The CDR3 runs to 14 residues. The CDR3 DNA reads as TGCGCCAGCAGTCCCGGGACAGGCTCCTACGAGCAGTACTTC. It translates to CASSPGTGSYEQYF.

This clone turned up a few times. Other DNA sequences in the same sample also yield this CDR3. V and J are TRBV7-9 and TRBJ2-7; D ambiguous. V was pared by 1 base and J by 3 bases, with 4 bases between. Germline-derived CDR1 and CDR2 are SEHNR and FQNEAQ (reference sequence). There are 12 residues in the CDR3. CDR3 DNA sequence: TGTGCCAGCAGCTTAGTGGGCTACGAGCAGTACTTC. This translates into CASSLVGYEQYF.

This chain joins TRBV10-3 and TRBJ2-5; D unresolved. V was trimmed by 0 bases and J by 6 bases, leaving 11 bases between them. CDR1 ENHRY and CDR2 SYGVKD come from the germline V gene. CDR3 length equals 14 residues. CDR3 in DNA: TGTGCCATCAGTGAGTCGGTTGTAGGGAAGACCCAGTACTTC. Translated, it gives CAISESVVGKTQYF.

The chain has TRBV2 and TRBJ1-2, with D uncertain. The germline V gene encodes CDR1 SNHLY and CDR2 FYNNEI. Trimming cost V 7 bases and J 2 bases, with 17 bases left between them. The CDR3 covers 15 residues. The CDR3 here is CASNRERHRNYGYTF. CDR3 DNA: TGTGCCAGCAACCGGGAGCGTCACCGAAACTATGGCTACACCTTC.

Written as DNA, the CDR3 is TGTGCCAGCAGGAGAACAGGGGAAGAGACCCAGTACTTC. Its translation is CASRRTGEETQYF. The chain uses TRBV2 and TRBJ2-5; 7 positions match TRBD1. V gave up 6 bases and J gave up 3 bases; unmatched junction bases: 4. Germline V lookup: CDR1 SNHLY, CDR2 FYNNEI. The CDR3 runs to 13 residues.

This clone appeared once. Other DNA sequences in the sample encode the same CDR3. The chain couples TRBV5-4 to TRBJ2-5; D is unclear. Germline assignment: CDR1 SGHNT and CDR2 YYREEE (reference sequence). Trimming took off 2 bases at V and 1 base at J, with 6 bases between the two ends. The CDR3 has 13 residues. The CDR3 is CASSLESQETQYF. CDR3 DNA sequence: TGTGCCAGCAGCTTAGAGAGCCAAGAGACCCAGTACTTC.

The CDR3 sequence: CASSMGSPSNQPQHF. CDR3 nucleotides: TGTGCCAGTAGTATGGGTTCACCGAGCAATCAGCCCCAGCATTTT. This chain connects TRBV19 to TRBJ1-5; D is undetermined. The CDR3 covers 15 residues. Trimming pared 3 bases from V and 1 base from J, leaving 10 bases between. Germline CDR1 LNHDA, CDR2 SQIVND (reference sequence).

This chain links TRBV5-4 with TRBJ2-2, with 11 positions matching TRBD2. V trimming: 0 bases; J trimming: 0 bases; junction bases outside the gene matches: 4. The CDR3 contains 18 residues. Germline V gene lookup returns CDR1 SGHNT and CDR2 YYREEE (reference sequence). CDR3 amino acids: CASSLGLAGGANTGELFF. The CDR3 nucleotides are TGTGCCAGCAGCTTGGGGCTAGCGGGAGGCGCGAACACCGGGGAGCTGTTTTTT. The full variable domain, its missing parts supplied by reference TRBV5-4 and TRBJ2-2, is ETGVTQSPTHLIKTRGQQVTLRCSSQSGHNTVSWYQQALGQGPQFIFQYYREEENGRGNFPPRFSGLQFPNYSSELNVNALELDDSALYLCASSLGLAGGANTGELFFGEGSRLTVL.

The genes are TRBV6-1 and TRBJ2-7; 11 bases are a match to TRBD2. With V trimmed by 6 bases and J by 5 bases, 9 bases remained unmatched. CDR1 MNHNS and CDR2 SASEGT come from the germline V gene. CDR3 size: 15 residues. CDR3 coding DNA: TGTGCCAGCAGCGATGTAGCGGGAGGGCCCGACGAGCAGTACTTC. As protein: CASSDVAGGPDEQYF.

This chain uses TRBV11-2 with TRBJ2-1; a weak D match, TRBD1 (5 bases). In germline, CDR1 is SGHAT, CDR2 FQNNGV. V was clipped by 1 base and J by 4 bases, with 11 bases between them. The CDR3 runs to 15 residues. The CDR3 loop is CASSLAGSAYNEQFF. The CDR3 nucleotides read TGTGCCAGCAGCTTAGCAGGGTCCGCTTACAATGAGCAGTTCTTC.

This clone has just one count. V gene TRBV19 combines with J gene TRBJ2-7; 12 positions agree with TRBD1. J lost 5 bases, V lost 4 bases, and 6 bases had no gene match. The CDR3 has 15 amino acids. The germline V gene has CDR1 LNHDA and CDR2 SQIVND (reference sequence). The CDR3 here is CASSKPGQGANEQYF. CDR3 sequence (DNA): TGTGCCAGTAGTAAACCGGGACAGGGGGCTAACGAGCAGTACTTC.